This T cell receptor beta chain originates from a study of blood T cells in healthy people across ages. This clonotype came up many times. Per the germline V gene, CDR1 is SGHTA and CDR2 is FQGNSA. The CDR3 consists of 13 residues. V was pared by 0 bases and J by 10 bases, with 7 bases between. Using a J-beta primer mix together with a sample-barcoded 5' primer, a second PCR was run for about 7 to 12 cycles. MiXCR was run by TCRdb on the 5' RACE reads, yielding one entry per CDR3 protein. The sample gives about 590,000 distinct CDR3 sequences, less than 35% of which show up once; about 15% is in the top ten.

The chain recombines TRBV7-2 with TRBJ1-6, with a tentative D call TRBD1 (5 bases). The material sequenced was blood. This TCR was recovered from a woman of 80 years or more in good health. CDR3 in amino acids: CASSLAGDSPLHF. The CDR3 coding sequence is TGTGCCAGCAGCTTAGCGGGGGACTCACCCCTCCACTTT.